This TCR beta chain appears in the sequencing data of a study of cytomegalovirus exposure and HLA in healthy donors. Study results and caveats: When the data were analyzed later, several of the most significant clusters appeared to be linked to common viral pathogens.

Turning to this clone: Its antigen is as yet unknown.

With 6 bases clipped from V and 2 bases from J, the junction kept 7 bases outside the gene matches. The CDR3 loop spans 16 amino acids. CDR1 is ENHRY, CDR2 SYGVKD, per germline. PCR was performed using 60 Vbeta and 13 Jbeta primers. Generated by immunoSEQ multiplex PCR, the TCRdb table keeps only in-frame clones and is missing some. The repertoire holds 100,000 or so clones, more than 70% seen once, with about 3.7% in the top ten. Each donor was nominally healthy when sampled (though unrecorded immune exposures were likely). The specimen sequenced was PBMCs. The TCR originated in a man under 40 in good health and CMV-seronegative. The chain combines TRBV10-3 with TRBJ2-2; 9 bases map to TRBD2. CDR3: CAISTGTSRNTGELFF. For the CDR3, the DNA is TGTGCCATCAGCACCGGGACTAGCCGCAACACCGGGGAGCTGTTTTTT.